A selection of T cell receptor beta chains follows, all from one sample in a study of response to subunit inactivated influenza vaccine. MiXCR, applied by TCRdb to the RT-PCR reads, yields one record per CDR3 protein. Among hundreds of thousands of distinct CDR3 sequences listed, 10% to 15% were seen once. The sample was PBMCs from blood, taken around seven weeks after vaccination. Receptor source: a man between 50 and 59 years old who received an inactivated influenza vaccine. Each CDR3 is given with its conserved first and last residue. D genes are given only for firm matches. Clone sizes are given selectively: once, few, many, or a class where the clone is expanded.

v_call	j_call	d_call	clone_size	cdr3_nt	cdr3_aa
TRBV29-1	TRBJ2-2	-	few	TGCAGCGTCCGGGACACCCACACCGGGGAGCTGTTTTTT	CSVRDTHTGELFF
TRBV9	TRBJ1-2	-	many	TGTGCCAGCAGCGTCGACAGGAACTATGGCTACACCTTC	CASSVDRNYGYTF
TRBV11-1	TRBJ1-4	-	many	TGTGCCAGCAGCCGTATTGGACACCCTTCGAAACTGTTTTTT	CASSRIGHPSKLFF
TRBV6-2/TRBV6-3	TRBJ2-7	TRBD2	few	TGTGCCAGCAGTTACGCGGGAGGGCCGGGTGAGCAGTACTTC	CASSYAGGPGEQYF
TRBV20-1	TRBJ2-5	-	-	TGCAGTGCTAGCCCCACATGGGGCCAAGAGACCCAGTACTTC	CSASPTWGQETQYF
TRBV4-3	TRBJ2-2	TRBD1	many	TGCGCCAGCAGCCAAGAAAGTCACGGACAGGGAAGGACCGGGGAGCTGTTTTTT	CASSQESHGQGRTGELFF
TRBV20-1	TRBJ2-1	-	few	TGCAGTGCCAGAGACCTTGGGCCCCAGGGGCAGTTCTTC	CSARDLGPQGQFF
TRBV15	TRBJ2-3	-	-	TGTGCCACCAGCAGAGGGTGGGAGGTAGATACGCAGTATTTT	CATSRGWEVDTQYF
TRBV3-1	TRBJ2-2	TRBD2	-	TGTGCCAGCAGCCCCACTAGCGAACGGAACACCGGGGAGCTGTTTTTT	CASSPTSERNTGELFF
TRBV6-2/TRBV6-3	TRBJ2-7	-	many	TGTGCCAGCAGTTACCCCCTTGAAGGGCGTCCCTACGAGCAGTACTTC	CASSYPLEGRPYEQYF
TRBV5-6	TRBJ2-1	-	-	TGTGCCAGCAGCATCGACGCGGTGGATGAGCAGTTCTTC	CASSIDAVDEQFF
TRBV7-9	TRBJ2-7	TRBD1	-	TGTGCCAGCAGCTCACCCTCCGGGACAGGGTTGAACGAGCAGTACTTC	CASSSPSGTGLNEQYF
TRBV4-3	TRBJ2-1	-	few	TGCGCCAGCAGCCGAGAGAAAGGGCTCGATCCGGTCTATGAGCAGTTCTTC	CASSREKGLDPVYEQFF
TRBV29-1	TRBJ1-1	-	few	TGCAGCGTCGTCTCCGGACACCTGAACACTGAAGCTTTCTTT	CSVVSGHLNTEAFF